The clone carrying this TCR beta chain was recorded at least ten times. Its antigen remains unknown. These data come from a study of T cell repertoires in cytomegalovirus infection. This CDR3 region has 17 residues. Trimming cost V 7 bases and J 0 bases, with 19 bases left between them. Looked up from germline, CDR1 is MNHNY and CDR2 is SVGAGI (reference sequence). TCRdb ran MiXCR on the reads and lists one entry per CDR3 protein. The sample records about 46,000 distinct CDR3 sequences, 20% to 25% being singletons. The receptor's source is a human donor in good health (CMV status not recorded). Some clones in this sample may be carry-over from other donors' samples. The sequencing input was PBMCs, sequenced either directly or after in vitro stimulation (not recorded which). The rearrangement joins TRBV6-6 to TRBJ1-5; D gene unclear. This CDR3 is CASNRLAAQYSNQPQHF. CDR3 in DNA: TGTGCCAGCAATAGATTGGCCGCTCAATATAGCAATCAGCCCCAGCATTTT.